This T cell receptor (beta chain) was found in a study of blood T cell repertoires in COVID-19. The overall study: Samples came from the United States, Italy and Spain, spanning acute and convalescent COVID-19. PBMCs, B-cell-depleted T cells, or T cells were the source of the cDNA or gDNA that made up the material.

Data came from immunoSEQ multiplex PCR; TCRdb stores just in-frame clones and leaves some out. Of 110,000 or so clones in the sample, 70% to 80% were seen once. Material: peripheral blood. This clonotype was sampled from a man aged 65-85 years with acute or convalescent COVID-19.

The CDR3 bases are TGTGCCAGTAGTAAAACAGGGATGAACACTGAAGCTTTCTTT. Amino acid sequence: CASSKTGMNTEAFF. The chain recombines TRBV19 with TRBJ1-1; maybe TRBD1 (6 bases). The V and J ends lost 4 bases and 0 bases respectively, with 9 bases between them. Per the germline V gene, CDR1 is LNHDA and CDR2 is SQIVND (reference sequence). There are 14 residues in the CDR3.